Listed below are T cell receptor beta chains from one sample, sequenced in a study of blood T cell repertoires in COVID-19. Clones were read by immunoSEQ multiplex PCR, and TCRdb kept only the in-frame ones, dropping some. Of under 250,000 clones detected, around 81% appear once; the ten largest clones hold more than 6%. Sequenced material: peripheral blood. Every receptor here comes from a woman aged 55-69 years with active or convalescent COVID-19. The CDR3 runs from the conserved cysteine through the conserved F or W. Fields, in order: clone size, D gene, V gene, J gene, CDR3 DNA, CDR3 protein. D genes are given only for firm matches. Not all rows give a size; the values are once, few, many and, for expanded clones, a class.

-	TRBD2	TRBV5-4	TRBJ2-1	TGTGCCAGCAGCTTGGTGGCTAGCGGGGGGAGAGAGCAGTTCTTC	CASSLVASGGREQFF
-	TRBD2	TRBV5-1	TRBJ2-7	TGCGCCAGCAGCTCGGGTCCAGCGGGGAGCTACGAGCAGTACTTC	CASSSGPAGSYEQYF
-	-	TRBV5-6	TRBJ1-1	TGTGCCAGCAGCCACGCTTATGGTACGGGGGAGAACACTGAAGCTTTCTTT	CASSHAYGTGENTEAFF
-	TRBD1	TRBV6-5	TRBJ2-5	TGTGCCAGCAGATCAGGACAGGGGGCATGGGAGACCCAGTACTTC	CASRSGQGAWETQYF
-	TRBD1	TRBV5-8	TRBJ1-1	TGTGCCAGCAGCGATCGGACAGGTTTTGAAGCTTTCTTT	CASSDRTGFEAFF
-	TRBD1	TRBV6-5	TRBJ1-5	TGTGCCAGCAGCCGACAGGGTTTTCAGCCCCAGCATTTT	CASSRQGFQPQHF
-	TRBD1	TRBV6-2/TRBV6-3	TRBJ2-5	TGTGCCAGCAGTTACCCGGGACAGACCCAAGAGACCCAGTACTTC	CASSYPGQTQETQYF
-	-	TRBV4-2	TRBJ1-1	TGTGCCAGCAGCCAGACCCGGGGGGACACTGAAGCTTTCTTT	CASSQTRGDTEAFF
-	TRBD1	TRBV7-7	TRBJ2-1	TGTGCTAGCAGCTTAGGGACAGGGAATGACAATGAGCAGTTCTTC	CASSLGTGNDNEQFF
-	-	TRBV11-2	TRBJ1-4	TGTGCCAGCAGCTTAGGAGGTTACCCGGGGGAAAAACTGTTTTTT	CASSLGGYPGEKLFF
few	-	TRBV19	TRBJ2-3	TGTGCCAGTAGTACCGGCGTAGCGGACACAGATACGCAGTATTTT	CASSTGVADTDTQYF
-	TRBD2	TRBV24-1	TRBJ2-5	TGTGCCACCAGTGATCCCCGGCGTAGCGGGAGGGCGGGCGAGGAGACCCAGTACTTC	CATSDPRRSGRAGEETQYF
-	TRBD1	TRBV11-2	TRBJ2-1	TGTGCCAGCAGCTCGGACAGGGGCAATGAGCAGTTCTTC	CASSSDRGNEQFF